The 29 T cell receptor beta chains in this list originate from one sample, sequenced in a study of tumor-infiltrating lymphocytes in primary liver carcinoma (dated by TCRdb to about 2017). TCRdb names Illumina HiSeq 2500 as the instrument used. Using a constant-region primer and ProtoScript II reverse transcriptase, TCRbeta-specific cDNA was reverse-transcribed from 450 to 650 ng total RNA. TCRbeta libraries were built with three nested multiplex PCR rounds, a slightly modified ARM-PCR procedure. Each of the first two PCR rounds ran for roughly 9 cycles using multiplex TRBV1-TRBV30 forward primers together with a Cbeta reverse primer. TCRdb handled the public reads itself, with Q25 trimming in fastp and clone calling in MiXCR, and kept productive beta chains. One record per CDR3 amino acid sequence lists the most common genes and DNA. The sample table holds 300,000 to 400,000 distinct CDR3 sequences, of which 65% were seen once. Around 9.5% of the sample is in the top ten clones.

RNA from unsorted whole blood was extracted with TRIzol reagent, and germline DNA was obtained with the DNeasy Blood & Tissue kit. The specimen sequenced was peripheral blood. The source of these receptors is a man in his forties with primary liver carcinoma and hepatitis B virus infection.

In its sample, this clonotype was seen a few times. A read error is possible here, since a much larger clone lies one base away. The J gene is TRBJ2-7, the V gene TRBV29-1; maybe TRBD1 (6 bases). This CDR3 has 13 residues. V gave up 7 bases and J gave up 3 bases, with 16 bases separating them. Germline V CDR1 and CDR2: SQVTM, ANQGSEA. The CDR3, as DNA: TGCAGCGCTGCGTCAGGACAGTACTACGAGCAGTACTTC. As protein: CSAASGQYYEQYF.

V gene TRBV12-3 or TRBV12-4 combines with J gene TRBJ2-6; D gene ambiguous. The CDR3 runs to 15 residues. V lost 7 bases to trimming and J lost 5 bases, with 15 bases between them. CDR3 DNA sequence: TGTGCCAGCAACCGCCTTGGCGGTAGGGCCAACGTCCTGACTTTC. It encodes CASNRLGGRANVLTF.

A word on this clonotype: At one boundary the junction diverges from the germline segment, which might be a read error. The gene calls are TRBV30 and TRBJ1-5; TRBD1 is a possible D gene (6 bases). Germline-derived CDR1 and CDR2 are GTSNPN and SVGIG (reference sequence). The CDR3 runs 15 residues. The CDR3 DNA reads TGTGCCTGGAGTTTCCGGGGGCGCGGAAATCTGCCCCAGCATTTT. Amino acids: CAWSFRGRGNLPQHF.

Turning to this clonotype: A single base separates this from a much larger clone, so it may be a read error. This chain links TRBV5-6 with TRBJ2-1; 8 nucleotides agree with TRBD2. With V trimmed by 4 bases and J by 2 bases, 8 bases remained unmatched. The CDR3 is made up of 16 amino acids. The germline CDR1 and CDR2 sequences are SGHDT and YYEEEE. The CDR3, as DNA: TGTGCCAGCAGCCCCAATCGGGGACTAGCCTACAATGAGCAGTTCTTC. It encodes CASSPNRGLAYNEQFF.

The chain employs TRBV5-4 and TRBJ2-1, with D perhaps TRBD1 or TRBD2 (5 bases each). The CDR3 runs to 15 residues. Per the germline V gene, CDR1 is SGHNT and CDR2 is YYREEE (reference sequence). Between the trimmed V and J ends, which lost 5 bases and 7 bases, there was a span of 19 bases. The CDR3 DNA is TGTGCCAGCAGTCATGGGGCAGGGTGGGAGAATGAGCAGTTCTTC. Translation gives CASSHGAGWENEQFF.

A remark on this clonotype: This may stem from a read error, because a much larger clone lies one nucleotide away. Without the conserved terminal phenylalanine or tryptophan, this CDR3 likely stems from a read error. This CDR3 is CASSQETQYGYTI. CDR3 in DNA: TGCGCCAGCAGCCAAGAAACCCAGTATGGCTACACCATC. The genes are TRBV4-1 and TRBJ1-2; D is unresolved. Germline loops: CDR1 MGHRA, CDR2 YSYEKL. V was shortened by 0 bases and J by 5 bases, with 7 bases between the two germline ends. The CDR3 runs to 13 residues.

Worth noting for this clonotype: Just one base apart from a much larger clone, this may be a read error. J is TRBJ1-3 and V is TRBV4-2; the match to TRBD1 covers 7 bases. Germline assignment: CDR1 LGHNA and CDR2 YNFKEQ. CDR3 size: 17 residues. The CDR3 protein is CANSQPLGGRAGNTIYF. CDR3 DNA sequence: TGTGCCAACAGCCAACCACTAGGGGGCAGGGCTGGAAACACCATATATTTT.

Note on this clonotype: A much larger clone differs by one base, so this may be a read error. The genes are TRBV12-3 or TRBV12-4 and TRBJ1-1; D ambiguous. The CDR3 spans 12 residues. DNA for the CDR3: TGTACCAGCAGTTTTGTCTACACTGAAGCTTTCTTT. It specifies CTSSFVYTEAFF.

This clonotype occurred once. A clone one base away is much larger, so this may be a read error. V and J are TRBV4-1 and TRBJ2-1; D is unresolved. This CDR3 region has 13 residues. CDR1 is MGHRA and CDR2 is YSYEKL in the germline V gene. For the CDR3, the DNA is TGCGCCAGCAGCCGCCTCCACGCGGATGAGCCGTTCTTC. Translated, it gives CASSRLHADEPFF.

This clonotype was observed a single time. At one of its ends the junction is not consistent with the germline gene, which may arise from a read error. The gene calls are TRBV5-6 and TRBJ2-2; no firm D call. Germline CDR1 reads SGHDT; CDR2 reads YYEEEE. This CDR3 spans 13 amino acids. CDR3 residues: CTSSLALGGELFF. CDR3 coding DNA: TGTACCAGCAGCTTGGCACTGGGCGGGGAGCTGTTTTTT.

The CDR3 nucleotides are TGTGCCAGCAGCGCCTCGGGACAGGGGTACGAGCAGTACTTC. Encoded protein: CASSASGQGYEQYF. The chain combines TRBV9 with TRBJ2-7; 10 bases are shared with TRBD1. This CDR3 spans 14 amino acids. The V gene end was trimmed by 3 bases and the J gene end by 4 bases; junction bases not matched to a gene: 4. Per germline, CDR1 SGDLS and CDR2 YYNGEE. Based on the CDR3 plus reference TRBV9 and TRBJ2-7, the full variable domain is DSGVTQTPKHLITATGQRVTLRCSPRSGDLSVYWYQQSLDQGLQFLIQYYNGEERAKGNILERFSAQQFPDLHSELNLSSLELGDSALYFCASSASGQGYEQYFGPGTRLTVT.

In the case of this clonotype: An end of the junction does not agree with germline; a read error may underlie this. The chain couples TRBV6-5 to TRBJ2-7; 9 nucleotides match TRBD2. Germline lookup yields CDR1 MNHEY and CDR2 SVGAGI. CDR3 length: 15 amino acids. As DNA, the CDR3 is TGTGCCTGCAGTATATCCGGAACTAGCGGGTATGAGCAGTACTTC. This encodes CACSISGTSGYEQYF.

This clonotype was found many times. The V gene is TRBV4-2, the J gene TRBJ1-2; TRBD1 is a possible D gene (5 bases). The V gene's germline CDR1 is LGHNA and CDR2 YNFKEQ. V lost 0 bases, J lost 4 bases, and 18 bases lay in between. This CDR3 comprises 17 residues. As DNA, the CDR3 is TGTGCCAGCAGCCAAGAGGAAGGGACCTTCTCCATCTATGGCTACACCTTC. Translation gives CASSQEEGTFSIYGYTF.

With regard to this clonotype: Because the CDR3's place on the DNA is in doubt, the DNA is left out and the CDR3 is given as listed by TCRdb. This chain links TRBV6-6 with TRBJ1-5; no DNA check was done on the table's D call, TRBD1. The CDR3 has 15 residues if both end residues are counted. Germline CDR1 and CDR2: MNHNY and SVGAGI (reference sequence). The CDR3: CASFGSGTGHQPLHF.

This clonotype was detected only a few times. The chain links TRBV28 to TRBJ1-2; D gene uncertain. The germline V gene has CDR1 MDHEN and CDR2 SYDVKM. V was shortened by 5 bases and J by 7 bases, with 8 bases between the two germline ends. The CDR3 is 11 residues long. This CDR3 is CASSRYSGYTF. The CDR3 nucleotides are TGTGCCAGCAGTCGATATAGTGGCTACACCTTC.

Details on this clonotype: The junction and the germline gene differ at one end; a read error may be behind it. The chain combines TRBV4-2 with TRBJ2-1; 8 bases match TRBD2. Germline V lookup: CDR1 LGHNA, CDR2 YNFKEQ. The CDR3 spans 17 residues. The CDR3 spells CTSSQNQLAVCYNEQFF. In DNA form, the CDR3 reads TGTACCAGCAGCCAAAATCAACTAGCGGTGTGCTACAATGAGCAGTTCTTC.

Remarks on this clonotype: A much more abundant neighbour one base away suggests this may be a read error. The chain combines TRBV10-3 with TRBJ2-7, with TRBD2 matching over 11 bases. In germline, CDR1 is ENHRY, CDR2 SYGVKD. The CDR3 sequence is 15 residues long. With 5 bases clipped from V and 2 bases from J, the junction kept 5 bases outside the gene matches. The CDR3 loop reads CAISLGTSGTYEQYF. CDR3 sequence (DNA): TGTGCCATCAGTCTCGGGACTAGCGGAACCTACGAGCAGTACTTC.

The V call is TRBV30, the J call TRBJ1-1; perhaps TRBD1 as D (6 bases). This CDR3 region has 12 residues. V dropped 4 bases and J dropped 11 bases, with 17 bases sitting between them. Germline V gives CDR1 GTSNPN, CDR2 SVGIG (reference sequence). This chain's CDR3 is CAWTQGGPRAFF. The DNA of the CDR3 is TGTGCCTGGACCCAAGGGGGTCCACGGGCTTTCTTT. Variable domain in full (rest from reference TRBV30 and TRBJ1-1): SQTIHQWPATLVQPVGSPLSLECTVEGTSNPNLYWYRQAAGRGLQLLFYSVGIGQISSEVPQNLSASRPQDRQFILSSKKLLLSDSGFYLCAWTQGGPRAFFGQGTRLTVV.

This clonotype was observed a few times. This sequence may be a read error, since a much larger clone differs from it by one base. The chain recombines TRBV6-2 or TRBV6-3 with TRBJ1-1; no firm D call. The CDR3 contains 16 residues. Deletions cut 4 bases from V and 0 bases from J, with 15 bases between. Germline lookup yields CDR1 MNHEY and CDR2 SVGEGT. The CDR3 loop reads CASSCSVNLMNTEAFF. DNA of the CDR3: TGTGCCAGCAGTTGCTCCGTAAACCTCATGAACACTGAAGCTTTCTTT.

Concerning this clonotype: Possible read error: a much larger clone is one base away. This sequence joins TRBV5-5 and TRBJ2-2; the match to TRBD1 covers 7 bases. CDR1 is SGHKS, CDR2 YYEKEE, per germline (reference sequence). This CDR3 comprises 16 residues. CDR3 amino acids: CASSILDRTNTGKLFF. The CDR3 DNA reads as TGTGCCAGCAGCATATTGGACAGGACGAACACCGGGAAGCTGTTTTTT.

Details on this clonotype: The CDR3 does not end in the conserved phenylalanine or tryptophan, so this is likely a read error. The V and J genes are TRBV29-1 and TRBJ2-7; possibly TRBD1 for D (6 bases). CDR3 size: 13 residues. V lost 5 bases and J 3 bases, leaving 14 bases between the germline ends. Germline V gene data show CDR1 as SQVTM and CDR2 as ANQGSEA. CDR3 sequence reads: CSVRKSGDYEQYL. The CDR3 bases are TGCAGCGTTCGAAAGTCAGGGGACTACGAGCAGTACTTA.

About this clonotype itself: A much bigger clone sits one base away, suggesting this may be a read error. This chain's CDR3 is CASSFGTSGSSEQFF. The CDR3 DNA reads as TGTGCCAGCAGTTTCGGGACTAGCGGGAGTAGTGAGCAGTTCTTC. The chain couples TRBV6-1 to TRBJ2-1, with 14 bases lining up with TRBD2. Germline trimming cut 5 bases from V and 9 bases from J; bases unmatched to any gene: 6. There are 15 residues in the CDR3. Germline CDR1 MNHNS, CDR2 SASEGT.

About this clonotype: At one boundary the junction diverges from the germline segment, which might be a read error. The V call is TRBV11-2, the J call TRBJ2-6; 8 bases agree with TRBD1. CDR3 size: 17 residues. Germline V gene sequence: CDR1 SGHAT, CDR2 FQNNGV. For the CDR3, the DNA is TGTGCCAGCAGGATTGGACAGGGCGCTTCTGGGGCCGACGTCCTGACTTTC. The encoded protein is CASRIGQGASGADVLTF.

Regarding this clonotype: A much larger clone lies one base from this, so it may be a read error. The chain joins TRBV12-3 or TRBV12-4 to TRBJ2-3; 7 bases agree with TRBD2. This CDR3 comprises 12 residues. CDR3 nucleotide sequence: TGTGCCGGCAGTTTGTACGGGAGGCTTCAGTATTTT. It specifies CAGSLYGRLQYF.

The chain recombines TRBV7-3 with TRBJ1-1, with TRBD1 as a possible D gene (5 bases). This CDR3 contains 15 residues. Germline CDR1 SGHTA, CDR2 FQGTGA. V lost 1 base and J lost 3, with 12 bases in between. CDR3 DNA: TGTGCCAGCAGCTTAAAAGTGGGCAGGGACACTGAAGCTTTCTTT. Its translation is CASSLKVGRDTEAFF.

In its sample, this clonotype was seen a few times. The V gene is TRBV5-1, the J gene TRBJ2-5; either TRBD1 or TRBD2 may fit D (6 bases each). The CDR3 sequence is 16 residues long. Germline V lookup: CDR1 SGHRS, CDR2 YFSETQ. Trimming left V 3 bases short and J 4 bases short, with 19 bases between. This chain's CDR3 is CASSSGAGVQGETQYF. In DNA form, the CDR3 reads TGCGCCAGCAGCTCGGGGGCTGGGGTGCAGGGAGAGACCCAGTACTTC.

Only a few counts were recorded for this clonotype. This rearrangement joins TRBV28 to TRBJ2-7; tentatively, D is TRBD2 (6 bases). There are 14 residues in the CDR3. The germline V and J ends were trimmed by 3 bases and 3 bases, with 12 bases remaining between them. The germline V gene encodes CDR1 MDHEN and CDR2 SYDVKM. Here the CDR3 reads CASSFSGGIYEQYF. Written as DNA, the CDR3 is TGTGCCAGCAGTTTTAGTGGGGGGATCTACGAGCAGTACTTC. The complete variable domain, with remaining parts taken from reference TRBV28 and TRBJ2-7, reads DVKVTQSSRYLVKRTGEKVFLECVQDMDHENMFWYRQDPGLGLRLIYFSYDVKMKEKGDIPEGYSVSREKKERFSLILESASTNQTSMYLCASSFSGGIYEQYFGPGTRLTVT.

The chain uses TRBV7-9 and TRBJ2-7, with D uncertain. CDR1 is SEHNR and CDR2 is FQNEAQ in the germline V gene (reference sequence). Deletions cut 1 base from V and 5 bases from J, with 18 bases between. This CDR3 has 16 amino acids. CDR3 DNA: TGTGCCAGCAGCTTAGGAGTCTCGCTCATCCCCCACGAGCAGTACTTC. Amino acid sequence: CASSLGVSLIPHEQYF.

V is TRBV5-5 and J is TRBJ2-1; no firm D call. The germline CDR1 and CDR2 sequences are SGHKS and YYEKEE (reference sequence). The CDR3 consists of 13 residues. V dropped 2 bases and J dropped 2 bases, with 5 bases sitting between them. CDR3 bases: TGTGCCAGCAGCTTAGGACCCTACAATGAGCAGTTCTTC. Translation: CASSLGPYNEQFF.